This entry describes one TCR beta chain. The data derive from a study of blood T cell repertoires in COVID-19. Study as a whole: PBMCs, B-cell-depleted T cells, or T cells were the source of the cDNA or gDNA that made up the material.

Method: immunoSEQ multiplex PCR; TCRdb's copy keeps in-frame clones and lacks some. The table lists a few hundred thousand clones, 70% to 90% of them singletons. The germline gives CDR1 MDHEN, CDR2 SYDVKM. J lost 7 bases, V lost 3 bases, and 4 bases had no gene match. The length of the CDR3 is 14 residues. Sample: peripheral blood. The rearrangement uses TRBV28 and TRBJ1-4; TRBD1 matches at 8 bases. The clonotype originates from a woman aged 60-75 years with acute or convalescent COVID-19. As DNA, the CDR3 is TGTGCCAGCAGTTTCCAGGGGGCGGGTGAAAAACTGTTTTTT. Translating gives CASSFQGAGEKLFF.